This T cell receptor (beta chain) comes out of a study of neurological immune-mediated disorders. This clonotype has ten or more counts. It was by 5'RACE with 10-nucleotide random UMIs that the cDNA was made. TCRdb itself ran the 5' RACE reads through MiXCR, one entry per CDR3 protein. In the table there are 75,000 to 80,000 distinct CDR3 sequences, 5% to 6% of which are singletons. The specimen sequenced was PBMCs. This clonotype originated in a young woman with multiple sclerosis.

The CDR3 sequence is CSAAGPGTVMNTEAFF. DNA of the CDR3: TGCAGTGCTGCAGGACCTGGGACGGTCATGAACACTGAAGCTTTCTTT. The gene calls are TRBV20-1 and TRBJ1-1, with D possibly matching TRBD1 (5 bases). CDR1 is DFQATT and CDR2 is SNEGSKA in the germline V gene (reference sequence). Between the trimmed V and J ends, which lost 5 bases and 0 bases, there was a span of 19 bases. CDR3 size: 16 residues.